The entry below describes one T cell receptor (beta chain). The data derive from a study of OX40 agonist ivuxolimab in advanced cancers. The repertoire was sequenced with immunoSEQ multiplex PCR; TCRdb's copy has only in-frame clones and lacks some. The profile shows some 71,000 clones, 84% of them singletons. This TCR was sampled from an adult with an advanced solid tumor such as melanoma, head and neck, liver or kidney cancer. The sample here was CD4+ or CD8+ T cells sorted from blood, taken in a trial of the OX40 agonist ivuxolimab.

The CDR3 nucleotides read TGTGCCACCGAGACCGGGGACAGGAAAAATCAGCCCCAGCATTTT. Protein product: CATETGDRKNQPQHF. The chain links TRBV27 to TRBJ1-5; 8 nucleotides line up with TRBD1. The CDR3 runs 15 residues. Germline lookup yields CDR1 MNHEY and CDR2 SMNVEV (reference sequence). The trim removed 10 bases at V and 4 bases at J, leaving 12 bases unmatched.